Below are 4 T cell receptor beta chains sequenced from a single sample in a study of T cell repertoires in Merkel cell carcinoma. The assay was immunoSEQ multiplex PCR, and TCRdb's table has in-frame clones only and misses some. The sample includes 11,000 to 15,000 clones, roughly 71% of them seen just once. Sequenced input: tumor tissue. The receptors stem from an adult with Merkel cell carcinoma.

This clone was found once. This rearrangement joins TRBV11-3 to TRBJ1-2; 7 nucleotides agree with TRBD1. Unmatched junction bases numbered 12, after V lost 6 bases and J lost 8 bases. This CDR3 is 14 amino acids long. Germline V CDR1 and CDR2: SGHNT, YENEEA. In DNA, the CDR3 is TGTGCCAGCAGTTACGGACAGGTTCTAGGGGGCTACACCTTC. Translation gives CASSYGQVLGGYTF.

The V and J genes are TRBV11-3 and TRBJ2-7; TRBD2 aligns across 8 bases. The CDR3 loop spans 16 amino acids. Germline V CDR1 and CDR2: SGHNT, YENEEA. The junction had 11 bases not matched to a gene; V was cut back by 1 base and J by 6 bases. The CDR3: CASSLGAGLVGAEQYF. The CDR3 nucleotides are TGTGCCAGCAGCTTAGGGGCGGGACTAGTTGGAGCCGAGCAGTACTTC.

The gene calls are TRBV28 and TRBJ1-5; no definite D call. Between the trimmed V and J ends, which lost 6 bases and 7 bases, there was a span of 16 bases. CDR1 and CDR2 (germline): MDHEN, SYDVKM. The CDR3 is 14 amino acids. CDR3 nucleotides: TGTGCCAGCAGGAACGAGGGCCTTGGGCAGCCCCAGCATTTT. Its protein is CASRNEGLGQPQHF.

This clone was seen just once. The chain is built from TRBV19 and TRBJ2-3; D is unresolved. The germline V gene encodes CDR1 LNHDA and CDR2 SQIVND (reference sequence). There are 13 residues in the CDR3. V gave up 0 bases and J gave up 3 bases, with 4 bases separating them. CDR3 in DNA: TGTGCCAGTAGTATAGAGGGAACAGATACGCAGTATTTT. It codes for CASSIEGTDTQYF.